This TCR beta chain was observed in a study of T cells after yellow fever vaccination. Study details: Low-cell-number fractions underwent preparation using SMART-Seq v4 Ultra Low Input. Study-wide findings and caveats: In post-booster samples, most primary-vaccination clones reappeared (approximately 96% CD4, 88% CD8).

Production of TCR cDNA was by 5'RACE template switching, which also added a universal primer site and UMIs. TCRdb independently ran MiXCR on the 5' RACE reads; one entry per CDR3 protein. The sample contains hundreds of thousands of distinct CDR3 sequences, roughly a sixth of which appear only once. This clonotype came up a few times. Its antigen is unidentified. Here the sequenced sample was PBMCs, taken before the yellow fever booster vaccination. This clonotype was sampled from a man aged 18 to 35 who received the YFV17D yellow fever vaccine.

The CDR3 region has the DNA TGTGCCAGCGCCCGTAACTATGGCTACACCTTC. As protein: CASARNYGYTF. V and J are TRBV6-6 and TRBJ1-2; D ambiguous. Trimming cost V 8 bases and J 1 base, with 5 bases left between them. The CDR3 spans 11 residues. The germline gives CDR1 MNHNY, CDR2 SVGAGI (reference sequence).